This T cell receptor (beta chain) was captured in a study of blood T cells in healthy people across ages. Study at large: Template switching retrieved approximately one barcoded beta molecule for each two T cells.

V trimming: 2 bases; J trimming: 4 bases; junction bases outside the gene matches: 8. Germline CDR1 reads DFQATT; CDR2 reads SNEGSKA (reference sequence). The CDR3 has 15 residues. In the case of this clonotype: The target antigen is unknown.

Study conclusions and caveats: Naive and antigen-experienced cells could not be conclusively compared, given unsorted PBMCs.

Alongside a J-beta primer mix, a sample-barcoded 5' primer served in a second PCR lasting about 7 to 11 cycles. MiXCR, applied by TCRdb to the 5' RACE reads, yields one record per CDR3 protein. The sample contains some 1,000,000 distinct CDR3 sequences, less than 25% of which appear only once. This sample was also put to use in a study of T cells of mothers and their children.

The clonotype was recovered from a girl aged 2-9 years in good health. Material: blood. J is TRBJ2-5 and V is TRBV20-1; 9 nucleotides align to TRBD2. The CDR3 bases are TGCAGTGCTAGAATGGGCGGGAGGGCCCGAGAGACCCAGTACTTC. It codes for CSARMGGRARETQYF.